The sample holds a few counts of the clone carrying this T cell receptor (beta chain). Assay used: immunoSEQ multiplex PCR; TCRdb lists only in-frame clones, some missing. The table shows about 93,000 clones, with approximately 90% occurring only once. The sample belongs to a study of control samples from healthy donors and cancer patients. The source of this sequence is a woman in her 70s in good health. Sequenced material: blood.

CDR3 bases: TGTGCCATCAGTGAGTCGACCGGGGGCGCGGAGGGCTACACCTTC. Amino acid sequence: CAISESTGGAEGYTF. The chain couples TRBV10-3 to TRBJ1-2, with D possibly TRBD1 on 6 matching bases. Germline lookup yields CDR1 ENHRY and CDR2 SYGVKD. The CDR3 is made up of 15 amino acids. The ends were cut back, 0 bases at V and 8 bases at J, with 16 bases in the middle.